The 27 T cell receptor beta chains below were found in one sample sequenced in a study of radiation and T cells in renal cell carcinoma. Sequencing used immunoSEQ multiplex PCR; TCRdb keeps in-frame clones, though not all of them. The sample lists about 90,000 clones, approximately 86% seen once, with 9.4% in the top ten. The time point: blood 4 weeks post-SBRT, at nephrectomy. Treatment of the sample: 15 Gy SBRT to primary tumor, nephrectomy 4 weeks later. The starting material was blood, obtained from a patient whose treatment included radiotherapy and nephrectomy. These receptor sequences come from a man aged 45-65 years with renal cell carcinoma.

V and J are TRBV19 and TRBJ2-5; weak D call: TRBD2 (5 bases). Trimming shortened V by 4 bases and J by 2 bases, and 11 bases separated the two germline ends. There are 14 residues in the CDR3. The V gene's germline CDR1 is LNHDA and CDR2 SQIVND (reference sequence). CDR3: CASSTRGQQETQYF. In DNA, the CDR3 is TGTGCCAGTAGTACTAGAGGGCAACAAGAGACCCAGTACTTC.

The chain links TRBV4-2 to TRBJ1-6; 8 bases are a match to TRBD1. J gave up 4 bases and V 3 bases, and 5 bases lay outside the gene matches. CDR1 LGHNA and CDR2 YNFKEQ come from the germline V gene. There are 16 residues in the CDR3. In nucleotides, the CDR3 is TGTGCCAGCAGCCACCCGAGGACAGGGTATAATTCACCCCTCCACTTT. It encodes CASSHPRTGYNSPLHF.

The DNA for the CDR3 is TGTGCCTGGAGTAACCTCTATGGCTACACCTTC. Protein product: CAWSNLYGYTF. The chain uses TRBV30 and TRBJ1-2, with D unclear. The CDR3 consists of 11 residues. Germline V gene data show CDR1 as GTSNPN and CDR2 as SVGIG (reference sequence). The V and J ends lost 2 bases and 4 bases respectively, with 5 bases between them.

V is TRBV10-1 and J is TRBJ2-1, with a possible D match to TRBD1 (6 bases). Trimming removed 5 bases at V and 3 bases at J, with 17 bases between. This CDR3 has 16 residues. Germline CDR1 is WNHNN and CDR2 is SYGVQD (reference sequence). CDR3 nucleotides: TGCGCCAGCAGTTTTCAGGGGCTGGAAGTCTACAATGAGCAGTTCTTC. As protein: CASSFQGLEVYNEQFF.

This clone has a single count. This chain connects TRBV4-1 to TRBJ1-3, with D perhaps TRBD1 (5 bases). This CDR3 comprises 13 residues. V was trimmed by 4 bases and J by 4 bases, leaving 8 bases between them. Germline V CDR1 and CDR2: MGHRA, YSYEKL. DNA of the CDR3: TGCGCCAGCAGCCTTGGGGCGGGAAACACCATATATTTT. Protein product: CASSLGAGNTIYF.

V is TRBV5-1 and J is TRBJ1-1, with a possible D match to TRBD1 (5 bases). The CDR3 has 14 residues. Between the trimmed V and J ends, which lost 7 bases and 1 base, there was a span of 14 bases. Germline CDR1 and CDR2: SGHRS and YFSETQ. CDR3 sequence: CASQPGQPNTEAFF. CDR3 DNA: TGCGCCAGCCAACCGGGGCAGCCGAACACTGAAGCTTTCTTT.

CDR3 sequence (DNA): TGTGCCAGCTCATCACAAGGGGGCGCCAGTTACTATGGCTACACCTTC. This gives the protein CASSSQGGASYYGYTF. The V gene is TRBV18, the J gene TRBJ1-2, with 7 bases lining up with TRBD1. V was clipped by 5 bases and J by 3 bases; unmatched bases: 12. Germline assignment: CDR1 KGHSH and CDR2 LQKENI. The CDR3 is 16 residues long.

The chain is built from TRBV5-1 and TRBJ2-5; D is tentatively TRBD1 or TRBD2 (6 bases each). V was cut by 3 bases and J by 5 bases, with 17 bases left in between. CDR1 SGHRS and CDR2 YFSETQ come from the germline V gene. The CDR3 has 15 residues. The CDR3 nucleotides read TGCGCCAGCAGCTCCCAGGCCGGGGGCCAGGAGACCCAGTACTTC. Amino acids: CASSSQAGGQETQYF.

This rearrangement joins TRBV7-2 to TRBJ2-5; TRBD2 aligns across 8 bases. This CDR3 contains 14 residues. Germline CDR1 reads SGHTA; CDR2 reads FQGNSA. V was clipped by 5 bases and J by 5 bases; unmatched bases: 7. The CDR3 DNA reads TGTGCCAGCAGCCCCGGGGGGGCCAAGGAGACCCAGTACTTC. This sequence encodes CASSPGGAKETQYF.

This clone came up once. V and J are TRBV4-3 and TRBJ1-2; TRBD1 is a possible D gene (5 bases). Germline V gene sequence: CDR1 LGHNA, CDR2 YSLEER. V lost 2 bases and J 4 bases, leaving 17 bases between the germline ends. CDR3 length: 16 residues. CDR3 DNA sequence: TGCGCCAGCAGCCAAAATTGGGCGACAGTATTCTATGGCTACACCTTC. This translates into CASSQNWATVFYGYTF.

The V and J genes are TRBV30 and TRBJ2-7; 9 nucleotides agree with TRBD1. Germline CDR1 and CDR2: GTSNPN and SVGIG (reference sequence). The CDR3 has 14 residues. With 4 bases clipped from V and 4 bases from J, the junction kept 8 bases outside the gene matches. This chain's CDR3 is CAWTSGTGWYEQYF. In DNA form, the CDR3 reads TGTGCCTGGACTTCCGGGACAGGGTGGTACGAGCAGTACTTC.

The V gene is TRBV30, the J gene TRBJ2-7; D possibly uses TRBD1 or TRBD2 (5 bases each). The germline V gene has CDR1 GTSNPN and CDR2 SVGIG (reference sequence). This CDR3 comprises 12 residues. The ends were cut back, 1 base at V and 8 bases at J, with 12 bases in the middle. The CDR3 loop is CAWSGGVSQQYF. CDR3 DNA sequence: TGTGCCTGGAGTGGAGGGGTGAGCCAGCAGTACTTC.

This clone was found a few times. V and J are TRBV11-2 and TRBJ2-3; D ambiguous. V lost 3 bases to trimming and J lost 4 bases, with 8 bases between them. This CDR3 spans 13 amino acids. Germline lookup yields CDR1 SGHAT and CDR2 FQNNGV. The CDR3 nucleotides are TGTGCCAGCAGCTTGGGCCTCGCAGATACGCAGTATTTT. This sequence encodes CASSLGLADTQYF.

The chain has TRBV5-5 and TRBJ2-5, with 9 positions matching TRBD2. V was pared by 0 bases and J by 5 bases, with 5 bases of the junction left unmatched. This CDR3 has 15 amino acids. Germline CDR1 is SGHKS and CDR2 is YYEKEE (reference sequence). The CDR3 is CASSLEGTSSETQYF. The CDR3 DNA sequence: TGTGCCAGCAGCTTGGAAGGGACTAGCAGCGAGACCCAGTACTTC.

CDR3 residues: CSVDLGTEAFF. As DNA, the CDR3 is TGCAGCGTTGACTTGGGCACTGAAGCTTTCTTT. The chain has TRBV29-1 and TRBJ1-1; D is uncertain. Trimming took 3 bases from V and 4 from J, leaving 6 bases between them. Germline lookup yields CDR1 SQVTM and CDR2 ANQGSEA. The CDR3 is 11 amino acids.

This clone was counted between two and nine times. The genes are TRBV2 and TRBJ2-2; no firm D call. Deletions cut 3 bases from V and 4 bases from J, with 9 bases between. The germline V gene encodes CDR1 SNHLY and CDR2 FYNNEI. The CDR3 sequence is 14 residues long. The CDR3 loop reads CASSDRRSTGELFF. The CDR3 DNA follows: TGTGCCAGCAGTGACCGAAGAAGCACCGGGGAGCTGTTTTTT.

CDR3 nucleotide sequence: TGTGCCAGCAGACTAGCGGGGGACTCCTACGAGCAGTACTTC. Translating it yields CASRLAGDSYEQYF. The J gene is TRBJ2-5, the V gene TRBV6-5; 11 bases map to TRBD2. The end of the DNA aligns better with TRBJ2-7, so the J call may be wrong. CDR1 and CDR2 (germline): MNHEY, SVGAGI. This CDR3 spans 14 amino acids.

The chain links TRBV7-8 to TRBJ2-2; TRBD1 might be the D (6 bases). Germline CDR1 and CDR2: SGHVS and FQNEAQ. This CDR3 has 15 amino acids. V dropped 4 bases and J dropped 3 bases, with 12 bases sitting between them. DNA of the CDR3: TGTGCCAGCAGCTACGGACAGCGATACACCGGGGAGCTGTTTTTT. This codes for CASSYGQRYTGELFF.

The rearrangement uses TRBV4-1 and TRBJ2-2; D is uncertain. V lost 3 bases and J lost 4, with 6 bases in between. The CDR3 is made up of 13 amino acids. From germline, CDR1 is MGHRA and CDR2 YSYEKL. As DNA, the CDR3 is TGCGCCAGCAGCCAGGGCCCCACCGGGGAGCTGTTTTTT. This translates into CASSQGPTGELFF.

The chain has TRBV5-1 and TRBJ1-2; 7 positions match TRBD1. Germline V gene lookup returns CDR1 SGHRS and CDR2 YFSETQ. With 0 bases clipped from V and 4 bases from J, the junction kept 3 bases outside the gene matches. The CDR3 runs 14 residues. CDR3: CASSLARGTYGYTF. CDR3 nucleotides: TGCGCCAGCAGCTTGGCCAGGGGGACCTATGGCTACACCTTC.

The gene calls are TRBV7-8 and TRBJ2-3, with 7 bases aligning to TRBD2. Germline trimming cut 5 bases from V and 5 bases from J; bases unmatched to any gene: 25. This CDR3 comprises 20 residues. The germline V gene encodes CDR1 SGHVS and CDR2 FQNEAQ. The CDR3 sequence: CASSHPRVVFQRGPVDTQYF. CDR3 in DNA: TGTGCCAGCAGCCATCCCAGGGTCGTGTTTCAGCGGGGCCCGGTAGATACGCAGTATTTT.

The rearrangement uses TRBV7-8 and TRBJ2-7, with TRBD1 matching 9 bases. The V and J ends lost 2 bases and 1 base, in that order; junction bases with no gene match: 9. Germline CDR1 is SGHVS and CDR2 is FQNEAQ. The CDR3 loop spans 17 amino acids. In DNA, the CDR3 is TGTGCCAGCAGCTTAAAAGGGCGGGGGACAGGGTCCTACGAGCAGTACTTC. Its translation: CASSLKGRGTGSYEQYF.

The chain uses TRBV10-1 and TRBJ2-7; possible D gene TRBD1, 6 bases. Trimming left V 4 bases short and J 4 bases short, with 14 bases between. The CDR3 length is 14 residues. Germline V gene sequence: CDR1 WNHNN, CDR2 SYGVQD (reference sequence). The CDR3 spells CASSGTGKVYEQYF. CDR3 bases: TGCGCCAGCAGTGGAACAGGGAAGGTTTACGAGCAGTACTTC.

The chain joins TRBV7-2 to TRBJ2-5, with D unresolved. The V gene lost 5 bases and the J gene lost 5 bases, with 12 bases spanning the gap. This CDR3 contains 13 residues. Germline V lookup: CDR1 SGHTA, CDR2 FQGNSA. CDR3 bases: TGTGCCAGCAGCCGCGCAGGCGACGAGACCCAGTACTTC. Translating it yields CASSRAGDETQYF.

In this sample, this clone turned up a few times. The rearrangement uses TRBV30 and TRBJ1-6, with unresolved D. Germline V gene sequence: CDR1 GTSNPN, CDR2 SVGIG (reference sequence). V gave up 5 bases and J gave up 3 bases, with 8 bases separating them. The CDR3 has 13 amino acids. CDR3 region: CAWGDNYNSPLHF. The CDR3 DNA reads TGTGCCTGGGGCGACAACTATAATTCACCCCTCCACTTT.

The rearrangement uses TRBV5-1 and TRBJ2-2; 9 nucleotides align to TRBD1. The CDR3 runs 15 residues. Germline V lookup: CDR1 SGHRS, CDR2 YFSETQ. Trimming removed 1 base from V and 4 bases from J; junction bases left unmatched: 2. This chain's CDR3 is CASSLLDRGTGELFF. The CDR3 nucleotides are TGCGCCAGCAGCTTGTTGGACAGGGGCACCGGGGAGCTGTTTTTT.

The chain combines TRBV5-5 with TRBJ1-5; a possible D gene is TRBD1 (6 bases). The CDR3 covers 14 residues. Looked up from germline, CDR1 is SGHKS and CDR2 is YYEKEE (reference sequence). The germline V and J ends were trimmed by 0 bases and 5 bases, with 9 bases remaining between them. The CDR3 reads CASSLGSGDQPQHF. The CDR3 nucleotides read TGTGCCAGCAGCTTGGGTTCAGGGGATCAGCCCCAGCATTTT.